This TCR beta chain was sequenced for a study of T cell repertoires in cytomegalovirus infection. Study context: Based on public TCR beta signatures, there were indications of CMV infection and of a matching HLA type. Regarding the study as a whole: Cumulative frequency of public TCR beta families picked out carriers of CMV plus the relevant HLA. The study found HLA-C-restricted CMV-specific TCR beta clonotypes dominating the ex vivo response.

From the reads, TCRdb called clonotypes with MiXCR, one entry per CDR3 protein. Found here are just under 300,000 distinct CDR3 sequences, around 9.6% of them singletons; the top ten hold approximately 2.3%. The CDR3 has 16 amino acids. Trimming took 2 bases from V and 2 from J, leaving 14 bases between them. Germline V CDR1 and CDR2: SGHDT, YYEEEE. This clonotype was counted between two and nine times. Its antigen remains unidentified. This TCR came from a human donor in good health (CMV status not recorded). Some clones in this sample may be carry-over from other donors' samples. The material sequenced was PBMCs. The V gene is TRBV5-6, the J gene TRBJ2-1; unclear D gene. CDR3 bases: TGTGCCAGCAGCTTCACACTCACTTACACCTACAATGAGCAGTTCTTC. Amino acid sequence: CASSFTLTYTYNEQFF.